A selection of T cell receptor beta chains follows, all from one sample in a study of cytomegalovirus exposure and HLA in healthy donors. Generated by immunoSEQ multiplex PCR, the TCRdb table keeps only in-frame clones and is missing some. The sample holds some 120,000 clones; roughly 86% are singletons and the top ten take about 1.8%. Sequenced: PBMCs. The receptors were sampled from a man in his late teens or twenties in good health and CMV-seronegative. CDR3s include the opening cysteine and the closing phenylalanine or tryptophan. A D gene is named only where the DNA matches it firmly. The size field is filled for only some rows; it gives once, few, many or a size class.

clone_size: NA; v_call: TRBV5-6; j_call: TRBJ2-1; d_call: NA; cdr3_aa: CASSLITNEQFF; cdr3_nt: TGTGCCAGCAGCTTGATAACTAATGAGCAGTTCTTC
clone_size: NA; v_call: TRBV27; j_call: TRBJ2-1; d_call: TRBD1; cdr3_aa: CASSLWRDRGSYNEQFF; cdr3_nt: TGTGCCAGCAGTTTATGGAGGGACAGGGGGTCGTACAATGAGCAGTTCTTC
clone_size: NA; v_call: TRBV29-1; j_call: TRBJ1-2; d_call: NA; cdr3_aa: CSVLTGTGYTF; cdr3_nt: TGCAGCGTTCTAACAGGGACGGGCTACACCTTC
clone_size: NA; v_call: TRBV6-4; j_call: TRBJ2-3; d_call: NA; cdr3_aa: CASSDTVAGTDTQYF; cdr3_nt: TGTGCCAGCAGTGACACGGTAGCGGGCACAGATACGCAGTATTTT
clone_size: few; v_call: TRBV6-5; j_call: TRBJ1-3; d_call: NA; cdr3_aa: CASSLTASTGNTIYF; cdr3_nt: TGTGCCAGCAGCTTGACAGCATCTACTGGAAACACCATATATTTT
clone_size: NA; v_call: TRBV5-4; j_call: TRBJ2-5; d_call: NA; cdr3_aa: CASSLDGVGAQYF; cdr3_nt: TGTGCCAGCAGCTTGGACGGGGTCGGGGCCCAGTACTTC
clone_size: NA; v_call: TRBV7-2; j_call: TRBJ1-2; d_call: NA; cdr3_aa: CASSLAREVYGYTF; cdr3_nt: TGTGCCAGCAGCTTAGCCCGGGAAGTCTATGGCTACACCTTC
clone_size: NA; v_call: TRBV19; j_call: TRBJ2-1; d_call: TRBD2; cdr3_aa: CASSRGGAEWHEQFF; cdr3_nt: TGTGCCAGTTCCCGCGGGGGGGCGGAATGGCATGAGCAGTTCTTC
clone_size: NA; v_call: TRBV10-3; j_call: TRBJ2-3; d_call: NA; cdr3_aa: CAISELADTQYF; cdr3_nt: TGTGCCATCAGTGAACTGGCAGATACGCAGTATTTT
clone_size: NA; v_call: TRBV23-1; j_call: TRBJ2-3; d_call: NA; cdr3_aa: CASSQFQRKGGTDTQYF; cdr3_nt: TGCGCCAGCAGTCAATTCCAGAGGAAGGGAGGCACAGATACGCAGTATTTT
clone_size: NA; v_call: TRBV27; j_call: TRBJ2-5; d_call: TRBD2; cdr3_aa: CASSLLPSGETQYF; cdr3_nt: TGTGCCAGCAGTTTACTCCCTAGCGGAGAGACCCAGTACTTC
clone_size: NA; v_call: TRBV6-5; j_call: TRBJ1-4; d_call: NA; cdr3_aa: CASSYSRTALNEKLFF; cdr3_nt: TGTGCCAGCAGTTACTCGAGAACAGCCCTAAATGAAAAACTGTTTTTT
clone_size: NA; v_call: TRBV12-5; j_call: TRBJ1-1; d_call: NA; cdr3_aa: CASGWGDGERGAFF; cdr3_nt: TGTGCTAGTGGTTGGGGGGACGGAGAACGGGGAGCTTTCTTT
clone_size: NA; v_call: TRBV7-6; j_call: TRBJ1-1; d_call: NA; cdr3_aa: CASTSENTEAFF; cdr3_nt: TGTGCCAGCACCTCAGAGAACACTGAAGCTTTCTTT
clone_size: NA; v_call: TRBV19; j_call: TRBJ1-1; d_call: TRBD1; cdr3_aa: CASSSRQGVEAFF; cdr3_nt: TGTGCCAGTAGTTCAAGGCAGGGGGTTGAAGCTTTCTTT
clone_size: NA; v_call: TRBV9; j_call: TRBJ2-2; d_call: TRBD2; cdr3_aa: CASSVAGGGAKRAGELFF; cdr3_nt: TGTGCCAGCAGCGTAGCAGGCGGGGGGGCCAAGCGAGCCGGGGAGCTGTTTTTT
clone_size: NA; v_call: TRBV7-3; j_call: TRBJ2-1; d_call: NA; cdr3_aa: CASSQEISSYNEQFF; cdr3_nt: TGTGCCAGCAGCCAAGAGATTAGCTCCTACAATGAGCAGTTCTTC
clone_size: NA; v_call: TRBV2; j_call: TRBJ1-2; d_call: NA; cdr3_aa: CASSESIGQNYGYTF; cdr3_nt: TGTGCCAGCAGTGAAAGTATCGGACAAAACTATGGCTACACCTTC
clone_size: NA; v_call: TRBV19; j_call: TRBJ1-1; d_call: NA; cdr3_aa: CASTYQGGNTEAFF; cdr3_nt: TGTGCCAGTACTTATCAAGGGGGTAACACTGAAGCTTTCTTT
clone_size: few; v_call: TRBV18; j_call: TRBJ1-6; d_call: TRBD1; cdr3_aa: CASSAQGLWDRVSPLHF; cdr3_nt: TGTGCCAGCTCAGCGCAAGGGTTGTGGGACAGGGTTTCACCCCTCCACTTT
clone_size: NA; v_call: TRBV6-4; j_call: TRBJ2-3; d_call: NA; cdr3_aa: CASSDSGGVATDTQYF; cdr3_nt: TGTGCCAGCAGTGACTCGGGGGGTGTCGCCACAGATACGCAGTATTTT
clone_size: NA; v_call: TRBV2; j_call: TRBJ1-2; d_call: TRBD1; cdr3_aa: CASETGNYGYTF; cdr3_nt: TGTGCCAGCGAGACAGGGAACTATGGCTACACCTTC
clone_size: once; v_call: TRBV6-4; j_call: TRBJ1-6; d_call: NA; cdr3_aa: CASSVDNNSPLHF; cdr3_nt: TGTGCCAGCAGTGTGGACAATAATTCACCCCTCCACTTT
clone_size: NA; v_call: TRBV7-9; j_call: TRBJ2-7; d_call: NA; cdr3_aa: CASSLSGGNYEQYF; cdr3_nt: TGTGCCAGCAGCCTTTCAGGAGGAAACTACGAGCAGTACTTC
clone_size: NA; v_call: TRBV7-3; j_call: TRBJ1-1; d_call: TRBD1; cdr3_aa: CASSPTGVGTEAFF; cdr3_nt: TGTGCCAGCAGCCCCACAGGGGTTGGAACTGAAGCTTTCTTT
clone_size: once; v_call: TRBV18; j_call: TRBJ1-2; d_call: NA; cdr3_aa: CASSPTSGGPYGYTF; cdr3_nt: TGTGCCAGCTCACCGACGTCTGGGGGCCCCTATGGCTACACCTTC
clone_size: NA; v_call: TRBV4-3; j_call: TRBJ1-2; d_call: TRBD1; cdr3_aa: CASSQKDRAYGGYTF; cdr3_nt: TGCGCCAGCAGCCAAAAAGACAGGGCTTACGGCGGCTACACCTTC
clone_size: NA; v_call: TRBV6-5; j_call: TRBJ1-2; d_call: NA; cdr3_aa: CASSYSSWERYGYTF; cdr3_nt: TGTGCCAGCAGTTACTCCTCTTGGGAGCGCTATGGCTACACCTTC
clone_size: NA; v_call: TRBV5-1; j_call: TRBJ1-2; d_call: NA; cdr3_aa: CASRPGNYGYTF; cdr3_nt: TGCGCCAGCAGACCAGGGAACTATGGCTACACCTTC